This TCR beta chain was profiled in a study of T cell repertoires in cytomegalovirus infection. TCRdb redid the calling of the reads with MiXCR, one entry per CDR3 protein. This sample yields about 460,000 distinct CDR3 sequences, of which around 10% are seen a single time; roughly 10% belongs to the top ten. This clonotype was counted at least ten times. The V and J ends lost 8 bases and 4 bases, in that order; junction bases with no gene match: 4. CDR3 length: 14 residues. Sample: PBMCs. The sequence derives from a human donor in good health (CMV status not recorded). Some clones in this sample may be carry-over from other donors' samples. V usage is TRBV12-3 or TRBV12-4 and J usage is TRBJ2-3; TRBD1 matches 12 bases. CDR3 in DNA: TGTGCCAGCGCCGGGACAGGGGGCGCAGATACGCAGTATTTT. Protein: CASAGTGGADTQYF.